A selection of T cell receptor beta chains follows, all from one sample in a study of T cell responses to AZD1222 COVID-19 vaccine. Assay: immunoSEQ multiplex PCR; the TCRdb copy retains only in-frame clones and omits some. The data show 90,000 to 120,000 clones, nearly 90% seen once. Sequences were derived from peripheral blood, sampled 28 days after the second AZD1222 dose. These TCRs come from an adult who received the AZD1222 COVID-19 vaccine. The CDR3 runs from the conserved cysteine through the conserved F or W. Fields, in order: clone size, V gene, D gene, J gene, CDR3 protein, CDR3 DNA. D genes are given only for firm matches. Clone size, where shown, is once, few, many, or a class for clones that have expanded.

clone_size: .
v_call: TRBV19
d_call: .
j_call: TRBJ2-2
cdr3_aa: CATHPNTGELFF
cdr3_nt: TGTGCCACCCATCCGAACACCGGGGAGCTGTTTTTT

clone_size: .
v_call: TRBV6-5
d_call: .
j_call: TRBJ1-2
cdr3_aa: CAAGSPLGGYTF
cdr3_nt: TGTGCTGCAGGCAGCCCCTTGGGTGGCTACACCTTC

clone_size: .
v_call: TRBV30
d_call: TRBD1
j_call: TRBJ2-5
cdr3_aa: CAWQGDPGSPQETQYF
cdr3_nt: TGTGCCTGGCAGGGGGACCCGGGTAGCCCCCAAGAGACCCAGTACTTC

clone_size: .
v_call: TRBV7-9
d_call: .
j_call: TRBJ1-1
cdr3_aa: CASSLATGAFF
cdr3_nt: TGTGCCAGCAGCTTAGCGACAGGAGCTTTCTTT

clone_size: .
v_call: TRBV11-2
d_call: .
j_call: TRBJ2-7
cdr3_aa: CASSLVGQSSYEQYF
cdr3_nt: TGTGCCAGCAGCTTAGTTGGACAGAGCTCCTACGAGCAGTACTTC

clone_size: .
v_call: TRBV12-5
d_call: .
j_call: TRBJ1-2
cdr3_aa: CASGLSEFSYGYTF
cdr3_nt: TGTGCTAGTGGTTTGAGCGAATTTTCCTATGGCTACACCTTC

clone_size: once
v_call: TRBV27
d_call: TRBD1
j_call: TRBJ2-7
cdr3_aa: CASSLRAQGAYEQYF
cdr3_nt: TGTGCCAGCAGTTTAAGGGCCCAGGGGGCCTACGAGCAGTACTTC

clone_size: .
v_call: TRBV27
d_call: TRBD1
j_call: TRBJ2-7
cdr3_aa: CASSLAGGLYEQYF
cdr3_nt: TGTGCCAGCAGTTTAGCAGGGGGTCTCTACGAGCAGTACTTC

clone_size: .
v_call: TRBV19
d_call: .
j_call: TRBJ1-3
cdr3_aa: CASSIGTTGNTIYF
cdr3_nt: TGTGCCAGTAGTATAGGGACTACTGGAAACACCATATATTTT

clone_size: .
v_call: TRBV19
d_call: .
j_call: TRBJ1-5
cdr3_aa: CASSIVRGSLSNQPQHF
cdr3_nt: TGTGCCAGTAGTATAGTTCGGGGTAGCCTTAGCAATCAGCCCCAGCATTTT

clone_size: .
v_call: TRBV5-4
d_call: .
j_call: TRBJ1-5
cdr3_aa: CASSLDNQPQHF
cdr3_nt: TGTGCCAGCAGCTTGGACAATCAGCCCCAGCATTTT